This T cell receptor (beta chain) was sequenced in a study of OX40 agonist ivuxolimab in advanced cancers. Turning to the study itself: Patients in dose escalation had liver, melanoma, kidney or head and neck cancers. Study-level points and caveats: CD4+ T cells averaged fewer expanded clones than CD8+ T cells.

CDR1 is SGHRS and CDR2 is YFSETQ in the germline V gene. Deletions cut 6 bases from V and 5 bases from J, with 20 bases between. The CDR3 contains 15 residues. As for this clone: The target antigen is unknown.

TCRdb's table, derived via immunoSEQ multiplex PCR, lists solely in-frame clones and lacks some. The table records about 83,000 clones, 70% to 90% of them present only once. The V and J genes are TRBV5-1 and TRBJ2-5; either TRBD1 or TRBD2 may supply D (5 bases each). The receptor was isolated from an adult with an advanced solid tumor such as melanoma, head and neck, liver or kidney cancer. The material sequenced was CD4+ or CD8+ T cells sorted from blood, taken in a trial of the OX40 agonist ivuxolimab. CDR3 amino acids: CASTADGAPGETQYF. The CDR3 region has the DNA TGCGCCAGCACCGCTGATGGGGCCCCGGGGGAGACCCAGTACTTC.